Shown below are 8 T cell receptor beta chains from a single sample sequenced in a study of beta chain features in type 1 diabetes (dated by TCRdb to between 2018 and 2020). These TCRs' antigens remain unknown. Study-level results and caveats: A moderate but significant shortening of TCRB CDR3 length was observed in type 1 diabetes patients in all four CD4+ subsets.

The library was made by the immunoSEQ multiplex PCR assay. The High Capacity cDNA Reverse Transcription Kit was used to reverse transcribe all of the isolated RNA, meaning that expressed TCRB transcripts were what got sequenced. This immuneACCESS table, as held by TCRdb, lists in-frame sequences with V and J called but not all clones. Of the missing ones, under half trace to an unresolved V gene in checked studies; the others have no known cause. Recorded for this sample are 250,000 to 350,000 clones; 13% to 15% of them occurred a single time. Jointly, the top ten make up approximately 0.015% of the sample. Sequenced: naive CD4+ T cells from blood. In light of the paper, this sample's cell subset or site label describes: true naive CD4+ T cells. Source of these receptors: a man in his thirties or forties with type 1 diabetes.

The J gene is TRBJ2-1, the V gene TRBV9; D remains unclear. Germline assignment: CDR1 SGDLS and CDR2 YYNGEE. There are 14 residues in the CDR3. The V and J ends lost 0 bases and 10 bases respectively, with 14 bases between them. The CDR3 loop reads CASSVALLAEEQFF. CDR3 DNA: TGTGCCAGCAGCGTAGCACTACTTGCGGAGGAGCAGTTCTTC.

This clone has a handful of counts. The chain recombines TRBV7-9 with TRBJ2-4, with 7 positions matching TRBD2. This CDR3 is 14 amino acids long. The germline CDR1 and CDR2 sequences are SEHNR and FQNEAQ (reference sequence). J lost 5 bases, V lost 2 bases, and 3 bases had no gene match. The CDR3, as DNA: TGTGCCAGCAGCTTACAGGGAGGGGAAAACATTCAGTACTTC. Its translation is CASSLQGGENIQYF.

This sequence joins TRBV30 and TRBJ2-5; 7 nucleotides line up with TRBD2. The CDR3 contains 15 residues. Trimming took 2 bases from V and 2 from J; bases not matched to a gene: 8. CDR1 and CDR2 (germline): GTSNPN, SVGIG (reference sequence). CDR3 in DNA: TGTGCCTGGAGTCCCCCGGGGACTACTCAAGAGACCCAGTACTTC. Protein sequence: CAWSPPGTTQETQYF.

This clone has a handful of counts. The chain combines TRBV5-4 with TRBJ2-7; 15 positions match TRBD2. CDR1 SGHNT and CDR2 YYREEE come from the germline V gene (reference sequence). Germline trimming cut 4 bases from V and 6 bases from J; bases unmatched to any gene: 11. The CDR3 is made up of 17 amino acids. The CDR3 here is CASSRGLAGGTRGEQYF. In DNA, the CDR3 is TGTGCCAGCAGCAGAGGACTAGCGGGAGGGACCCGGGGCGAGCAGTACTTC.

The CDR3 sequence: CASSTQGATEAFF. The CDR3 bases are TGTGCCAGTAGCACGCAGGGGGCCACTGAAGCTTTCTTT. The J gene is TRBJ1-1, the V gene TRBV19, with 8 bases aligning to TRBD1. The germline gives CDR1 LNHDA, CDR2 SQIVND (reference sequence). This CDR3 comprises 13 residues. V was clipped by 6 bases and J by 4 bases; unmatched bases: 4.

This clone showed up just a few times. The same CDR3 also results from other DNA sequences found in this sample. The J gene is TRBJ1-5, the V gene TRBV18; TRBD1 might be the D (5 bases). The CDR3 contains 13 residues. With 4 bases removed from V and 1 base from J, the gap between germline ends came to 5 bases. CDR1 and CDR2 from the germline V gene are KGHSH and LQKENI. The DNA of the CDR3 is TGTGCCAGCTCACAGGGGAGCAATCAGCCCCAGCATTTT. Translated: CASSQGSNQPQHF.

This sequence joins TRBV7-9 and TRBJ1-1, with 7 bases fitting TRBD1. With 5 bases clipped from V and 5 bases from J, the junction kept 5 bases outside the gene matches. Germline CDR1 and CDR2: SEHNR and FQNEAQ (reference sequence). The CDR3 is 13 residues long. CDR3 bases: TGTGCCAGCAGCGGACAGGCCGCGACTGAAGCTTTCTTT. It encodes CASSGQAATEAFF. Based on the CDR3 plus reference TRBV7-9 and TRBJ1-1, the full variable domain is DTGVSQNPRHKITKRGQNVTFRCDPISEHNRLYWYRQTLGQGPEFLTYFQNEAQLEKSRLLSDRFSAERPKGSFSTLEIQRTEQGDSAMYLCASSGQAATEAFFGQGTRLTVV.

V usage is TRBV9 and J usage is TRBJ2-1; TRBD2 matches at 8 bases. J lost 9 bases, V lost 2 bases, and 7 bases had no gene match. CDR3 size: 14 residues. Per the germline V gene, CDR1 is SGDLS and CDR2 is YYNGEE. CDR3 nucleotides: TGTGCCAGCAGCGTGCAGAGCGGGAGCCCTGAGCAGTTCTTC. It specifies CASSVQSGSPEQFF.